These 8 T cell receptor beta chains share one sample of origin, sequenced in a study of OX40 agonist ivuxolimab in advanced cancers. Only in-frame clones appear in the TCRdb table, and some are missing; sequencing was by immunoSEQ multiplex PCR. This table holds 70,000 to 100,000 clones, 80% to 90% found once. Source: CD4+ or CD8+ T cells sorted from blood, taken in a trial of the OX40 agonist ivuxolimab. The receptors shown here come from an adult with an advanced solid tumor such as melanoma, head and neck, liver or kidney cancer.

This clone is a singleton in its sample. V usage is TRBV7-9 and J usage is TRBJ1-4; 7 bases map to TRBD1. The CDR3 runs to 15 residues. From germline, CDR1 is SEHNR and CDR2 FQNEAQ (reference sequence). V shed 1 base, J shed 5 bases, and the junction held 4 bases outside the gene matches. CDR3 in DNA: TGTGCCAGCAGCTTAGACAGGGGTGAGAATGAAAAACTGTTTTTT. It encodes CASSLDRGENEKLFF.

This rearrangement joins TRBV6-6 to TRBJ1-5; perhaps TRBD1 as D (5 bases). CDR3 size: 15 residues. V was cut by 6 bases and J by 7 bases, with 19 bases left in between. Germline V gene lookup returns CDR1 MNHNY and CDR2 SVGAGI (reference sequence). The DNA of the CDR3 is TGTGCCAGCAGCCCCGGGGGGGGAGTAGAGCAGCCCCAGCATTTT. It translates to CASSPGGGVEQPQHF.

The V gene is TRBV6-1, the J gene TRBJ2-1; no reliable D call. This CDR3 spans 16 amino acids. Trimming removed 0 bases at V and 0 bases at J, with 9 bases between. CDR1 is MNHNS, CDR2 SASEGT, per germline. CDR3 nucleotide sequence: TGTGCCAGCAGTGAAGCCCCGGGCCTCTCCTACAATGAGCAGTTCTTC. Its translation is CASSEAPGLSYNEQFF.

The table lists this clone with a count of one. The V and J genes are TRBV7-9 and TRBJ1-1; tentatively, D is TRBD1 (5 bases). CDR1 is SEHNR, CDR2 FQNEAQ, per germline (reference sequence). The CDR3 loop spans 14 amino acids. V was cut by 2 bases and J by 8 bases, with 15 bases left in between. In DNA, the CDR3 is TGTGCCAGCAGCTTACTTGCTGGGTACAGGGAAGCTTTCTTT. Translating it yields CASSLLAGYREAFF.

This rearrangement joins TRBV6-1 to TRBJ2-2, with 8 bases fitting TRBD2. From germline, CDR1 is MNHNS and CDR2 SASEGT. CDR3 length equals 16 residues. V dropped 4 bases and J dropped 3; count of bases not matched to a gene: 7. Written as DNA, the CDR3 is TGTGCCAGCAGTGCAAGGACTAGCCGAGACACCGGGGAGCTGTTTTTT. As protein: CASSARTSRDTGELFF.

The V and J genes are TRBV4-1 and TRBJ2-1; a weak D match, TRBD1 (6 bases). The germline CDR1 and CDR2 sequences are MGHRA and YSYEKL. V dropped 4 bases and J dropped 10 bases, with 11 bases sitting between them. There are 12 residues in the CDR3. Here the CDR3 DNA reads TGCGCCAGCAGCCGACCAGACAGGGAGCAGTTCTTC. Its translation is CASSRPDREQFF.

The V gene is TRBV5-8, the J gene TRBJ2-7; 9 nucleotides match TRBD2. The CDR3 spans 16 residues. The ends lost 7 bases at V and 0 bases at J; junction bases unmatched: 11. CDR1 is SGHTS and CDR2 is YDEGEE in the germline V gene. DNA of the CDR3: TGTGCCAGCGGCCCCGGACTAGCGTTGCTCTCCTACGAGCAGTACTTC. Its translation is CASGPGLALLSYEQYF.

This chain's CDR3 is CAISEGDRRPKAFF. As DNA, the CDR3 is TGTGCCATCAGTGAGGGTGACAGGCGGCCTAAAGCTTTCTTT. V is TRBV10-3 and J is TRBJ1-1, with TRBD1 as a possible D gene (6 bases). Germline assignment: CDR1 ENHRY and CDR2 SYGVKD. Trimming removed 2 bases at V and 9 bases at J, with 16 bases between. The CDR3 runs 14 residues.